The present T cell receptor (beta chain) was sequenced within a study of blood T cell repertoires in COVID-19. Study details: Two negative PCRs, clearance, or symptom resolution were required of recovered Cohort 3 donors. Nucleic acid was either cDNA or gDNA, and it came from T cells, B-cell-depleted T cells, or PBMCs.

This CDR3 is 11 amino acids long. Trimming removed 5 bases at V and 4 bases at J, with 8 bases between. Germline CDR1 is DFQATT and CDR2 is SNEGSKA (reference sequence). Cohort assignment relied on participant-reported clinical history. As handled by the study authors: Researchers report that nucleated cell counts were estimated from reference gene primer amplification. The protocol was immunoSEQ multiplex PCR, while the TCRdb copy is restricted to in-frame clones and leaves out a portion. V, J and clone size are taken as reported in that table, and D and trimming were inferred from the DNA itself. The data contain 200,000 to 250,000 clones, roughly nine tenths of them singletons.

This sequence originates from a woman between 45 and 65 years old in a cohort exposed to, infected with or recovered from COVID-19 (not recorded which). The chain has TRBV20-1 and TRBJ1-2; D gene unclear. Material for sequencing was PBMCs or T cells enriched from blood (not recorded which). The CDR3 DNA is TGCAGTGCTCCCCCGGGCTATGGCTACACCTTC. Residues: CSAPPGYGYTF.